What follows is one T cell receptor beta chain and its context. Antigen specificity is unknown. The V and J ends lost 5 bases and 13 bases respectively, with 20 bases between them. The CDR3 is made up of 12 amino acids. Germline V gene sequence: CDR1 SQVTM, CDR2 ANQGSEA. These data are taken from a study of cytomegalovirus exposure and HLA in healthy donors. Notes on the study in general: Most CMV-associated TCR beta chains were later found to appear HLA-restricted.

The PCR made use of 60 Vbeta and 13 Jbeta primers. Assay used: immunoSEQ multiplex PCR; TCRdb lists only in-frame clones, some missing. The data contain just under 65,000 clones, just under 80% of them singletons. This TCR derives from a woman younger than 45 in good health and CMV-seronegative. Sequenced: PBMCs. The V call is TRBV29-1, the J call TRBJ1-1; D might be TRBD1 (6 bases). This chain's CDR3 is CSVYDGGPRYFF. CDR3 nucleotides: TGCAGCGTTTATGACGGGGGGCCGCGGTATTTCTTT. The full variable domain, with the rest looked up from reference TRBV29-1 and TRBJ1-1, is SAVISQKPSRDICQRGTSLTIQCQVDSQVTMMFWYRQQPGQSLTLIATANQGSEATYESGFVIDKFPISRPNLTFSTLTVSNMSPEDSSIYLCSVYDGGPRYFFGQGTRLTVV.